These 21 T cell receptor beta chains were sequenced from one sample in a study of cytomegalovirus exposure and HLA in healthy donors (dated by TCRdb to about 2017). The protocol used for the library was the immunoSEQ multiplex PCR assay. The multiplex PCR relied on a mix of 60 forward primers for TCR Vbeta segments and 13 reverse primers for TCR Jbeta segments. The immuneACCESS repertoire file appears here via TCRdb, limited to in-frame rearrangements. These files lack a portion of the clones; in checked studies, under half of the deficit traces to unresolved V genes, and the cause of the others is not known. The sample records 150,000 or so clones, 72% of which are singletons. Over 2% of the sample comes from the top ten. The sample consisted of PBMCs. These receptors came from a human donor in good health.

CDR3: CASSLPSVNTEAFF. The DNA for the CDR3 is TGTGCCAGCAGTTTGCCCAGCGTGAACACTGAAGCTTTCTTT. The chain couples TRBV28 to TRBJ1-1; D unresolved. CDR1 and CDR2 from the germline V gene are MDHEN and SYDVKM. The CDR3 sequence is 14 residues long. Trimming left V 3 bases short and J 0 bases short, with 8 bases between.

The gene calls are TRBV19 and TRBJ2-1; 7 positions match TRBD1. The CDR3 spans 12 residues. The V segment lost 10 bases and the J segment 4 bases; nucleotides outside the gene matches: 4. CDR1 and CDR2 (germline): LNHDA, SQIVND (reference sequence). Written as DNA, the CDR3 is TGTGCCACTAGGGGGCCTTACAATGAGCAGTTCTTC. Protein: CATRGPYNEQFF.

CDR3 in amino acids: CSVESEHPTGELFF. The CDR3 nucleotides are TGCAGCGTTGAAAGCGAGCATCCCACCGGGGAGCTGTTTTTT. The chain couples TRBV29-1 to TRBJ2-2; D call uncertain. Trimming cost V 2 bases and J 4 bases, with 11 bases left between them. Germline V gene data show CDR1 as SQVTM and CDR2 as ANQGSEA. The CDR3 is 14 amino acids.

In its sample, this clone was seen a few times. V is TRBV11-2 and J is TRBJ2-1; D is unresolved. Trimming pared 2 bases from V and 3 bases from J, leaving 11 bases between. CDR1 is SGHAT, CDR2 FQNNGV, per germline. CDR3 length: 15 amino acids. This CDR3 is CASSLPAPGYNEQFF. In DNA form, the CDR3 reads TGTGCCAGCAGCTTACCTGCCCCCGGCTACAATGAGCAGTTCTTC.

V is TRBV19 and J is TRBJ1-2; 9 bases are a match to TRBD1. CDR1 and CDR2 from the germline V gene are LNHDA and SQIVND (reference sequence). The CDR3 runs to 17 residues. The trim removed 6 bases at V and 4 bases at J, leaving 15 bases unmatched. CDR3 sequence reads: CASSRGTGRNLIYGYTF. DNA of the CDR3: TGTGCCAGTAGCCGAGGGACAGGGAGAAATTTAATCTATGGCTACACCTTC.

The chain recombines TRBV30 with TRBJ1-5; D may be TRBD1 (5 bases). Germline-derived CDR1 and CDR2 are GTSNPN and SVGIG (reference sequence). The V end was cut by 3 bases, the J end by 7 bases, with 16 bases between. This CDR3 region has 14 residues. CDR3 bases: TGTGCCTGGAGCGGACCAGGGATAGGACAGCCCCAGCATTTT. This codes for CAWSGPGIGQPQHF.

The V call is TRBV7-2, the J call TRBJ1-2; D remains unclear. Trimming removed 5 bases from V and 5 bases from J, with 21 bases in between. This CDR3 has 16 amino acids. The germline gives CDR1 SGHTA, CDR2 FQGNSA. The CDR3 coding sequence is TGTGCCAGCAGCCTCCGTGGTCAGCCCTCTAGGTATGGCTACACCTTC. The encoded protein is CASSLRGQPSRYGYTF.

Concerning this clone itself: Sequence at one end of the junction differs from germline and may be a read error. The CDR3 DNA follows: TGTGCCAGCACCTTAGGCCCGGATTCCGGAGAACTGTTTTTT. It translates to CASTLGPDSGELFF. The gene calls are TRBV7-2 and TRBJ1-4; no clear D. The CDR3 sequence is 14 residues long. From germline, CDR1 is SGHTA and CDR2 FQGNSA. Based on the CDR3 plus reference TRBV7-2 and TRBJ1-4, the full variable domain is GAGVSQSPSNKVTEKGKDVELRCDPISGHTALYWYRQSLGQGLEFLIYFQGNSAPDKSGLPSDRFSAERTGGSVSTLTIQRTQQEDSAVYLCASTLGPDSGELFFGSGTQLSVL.

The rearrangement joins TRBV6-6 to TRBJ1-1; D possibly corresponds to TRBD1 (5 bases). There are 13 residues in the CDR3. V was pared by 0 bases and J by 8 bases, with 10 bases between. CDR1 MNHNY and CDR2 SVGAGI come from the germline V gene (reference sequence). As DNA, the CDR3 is TGTGCCAGCAGTTACTCATCCTCAGGGGAAGCTTTCTTT. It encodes CASSYSSSGEAFF.

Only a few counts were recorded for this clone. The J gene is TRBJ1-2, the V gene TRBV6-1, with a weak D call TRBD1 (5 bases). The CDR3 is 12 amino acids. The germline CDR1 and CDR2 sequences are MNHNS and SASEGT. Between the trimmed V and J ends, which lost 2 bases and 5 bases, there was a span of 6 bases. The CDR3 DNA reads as TGTGCCAGCAGTGAACAGGGTTATGGCTACACCTTC. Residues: CASSEQGYGYTF.

The CDR3 loop is CASSFGGGGETQYF. CDR3 DNA: TGTGCCAGCAGCTTTGGCGGGGGGGGAGAGACCCAGTACTTC. The chain carries TRBV7-2 and TRBJ2-5, with 9 bases that match TRBD2. The germline V gene encodes CDR1 SGHTA and CDR2 FQGNSA. This CDR3 comprises 14 residues. J gave up 4 bases and V 3 bases, and 3 bases lay outside the gene matches. The full variable domain, rest sourced from reference TRBV7-2 and TRBJ2-5, is GAGVSQSPSNKVTEKGKDVELRCDPISGHTALYWYRQSLGQGLEFLIYFQGNSAPDKSGLPSDRFSAERTGGSVSTLTIQRTQQEDSAVYLCASSFGGGGETQYFGPGTRLLVL.

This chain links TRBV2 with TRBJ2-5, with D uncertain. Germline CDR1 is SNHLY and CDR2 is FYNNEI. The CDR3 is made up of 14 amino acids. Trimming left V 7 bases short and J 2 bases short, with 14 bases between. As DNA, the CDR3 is TGTGCCAGCAAGTACGCGGTATTGCAAGAGACCCAGTACTTC. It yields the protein CASKYAVLQETQYF.

CDR3 DNA sequence: TGCGCCAGCAGCCATGTCGACCCCGAGGGAGCTTTCTTT. It yields the protein CASSHVDPEGAFF. The genes are TRBV4-1 and TRBJ1-1; D is unresolved. Germline V CDR1 and CDR2: MGHRA, YSYEKL. V shed 3 bases and J shed 10 bases, with 15 bases lying between them. CDR3 length: 13 residues.

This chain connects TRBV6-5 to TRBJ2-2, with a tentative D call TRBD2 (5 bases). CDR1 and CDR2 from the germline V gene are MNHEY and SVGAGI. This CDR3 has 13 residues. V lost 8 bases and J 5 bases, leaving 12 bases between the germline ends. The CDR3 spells CASPSSGTGELFF. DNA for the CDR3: TGTGCCAGCCCCTCCTCGGGGACCGGGGAGCTGTTTTTT.

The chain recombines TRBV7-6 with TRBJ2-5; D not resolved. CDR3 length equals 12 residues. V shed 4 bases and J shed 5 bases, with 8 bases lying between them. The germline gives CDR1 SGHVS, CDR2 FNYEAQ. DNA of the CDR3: TGTGCCAGCAGCTCCGTCGGGGAGACCCAGTACTTC. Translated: CASSSVGETQYF.

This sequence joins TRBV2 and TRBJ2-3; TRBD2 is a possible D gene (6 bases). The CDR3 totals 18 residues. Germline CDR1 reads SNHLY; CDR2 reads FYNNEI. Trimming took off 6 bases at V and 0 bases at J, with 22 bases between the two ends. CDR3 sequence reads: CASRRGGGTQTSTDTQYF. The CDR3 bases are TGTGCCAGCAGGAGAGGAGGAGGGACTCAAACTAGCACAGATACGCAGTATTTT. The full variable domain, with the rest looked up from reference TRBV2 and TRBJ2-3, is EPEVTQTPSHQVTQMGQEVILRCVPISNHLYFYWYRQILGQKVEFLVSFYNNEISEKSEIFDDQFSVERPDGSNFTLKIRSTKLEDSAMYFCASRRGGGTQTSTDTQYFGPGTRLTVL.

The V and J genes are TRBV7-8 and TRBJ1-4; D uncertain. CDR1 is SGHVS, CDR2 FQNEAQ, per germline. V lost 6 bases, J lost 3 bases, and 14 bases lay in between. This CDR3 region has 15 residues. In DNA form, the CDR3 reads TGTGCCAGCAGTTATGGCTCGGGTTCTAATGAAAAACTGTTTTTT. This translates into CASSYGSGSNEKLFF. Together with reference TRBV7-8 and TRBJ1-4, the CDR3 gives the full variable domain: GAGVSQSPRYKVAKRGQDVALRCDPISGHVSLFWYQQALGQGPEFLTYFQNEAQLDKSGLPSDRFFAERPEGSVSTLKIQRTQQEDSAVYLCASSYGSGSNEKLFFGSGTQLSVL.

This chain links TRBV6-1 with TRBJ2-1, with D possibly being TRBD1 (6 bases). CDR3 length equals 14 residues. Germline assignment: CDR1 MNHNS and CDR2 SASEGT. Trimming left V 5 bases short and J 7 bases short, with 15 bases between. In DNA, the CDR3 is TGTGCCAGCAGTCAGTATCACCAGGGGAATGAGCAGTTCTTC. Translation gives CASSQYHQGNEQFF.

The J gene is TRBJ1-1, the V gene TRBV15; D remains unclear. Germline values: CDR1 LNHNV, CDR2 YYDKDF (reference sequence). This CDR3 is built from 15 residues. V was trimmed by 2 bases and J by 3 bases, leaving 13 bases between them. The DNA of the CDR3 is TGTGCCACCAGCAGAATCCCACACGGGGACACTGAAGCTTTCTTT. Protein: CATSRIPHGDTEAFF.

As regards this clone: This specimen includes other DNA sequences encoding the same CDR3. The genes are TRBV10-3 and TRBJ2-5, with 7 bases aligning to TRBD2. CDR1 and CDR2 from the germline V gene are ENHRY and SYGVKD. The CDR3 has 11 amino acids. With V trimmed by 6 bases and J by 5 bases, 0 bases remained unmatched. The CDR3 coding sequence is TGTGCCATCAGCGGGGGGGAGACCCAGTACTTC. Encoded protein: CAISGGETQYF.

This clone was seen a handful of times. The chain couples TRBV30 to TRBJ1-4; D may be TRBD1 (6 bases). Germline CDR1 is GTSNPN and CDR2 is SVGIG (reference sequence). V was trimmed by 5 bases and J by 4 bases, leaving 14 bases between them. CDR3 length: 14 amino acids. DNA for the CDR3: TGTGCCTGGTCGTCGGGGGGCAATAATGAAAAACTGTTTTTT. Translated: CAWSSGGNNEKLFF.